The 27 T cell receptor beta chains below come from one sample, sequenced in a study of blood T cell repertoires in COVID-19. The assay was immunoSEQ multiplex PCR, and TCRdb's table has in-frame clones only and misses some. The sample lists around 160,000 clones, approximately 90% occurring once. The sequenced sample consisted of peripheral blood. The receptors derive from a young man with acute or convalescent COVID-19.

This rearrangement joins TRBV5-8 to TRBJ1-5; no reliable D call. Germline CDR1 reads SGHTS; CDR2 reads YDEGEE. The CDR3 is made up of 13 amino acids. V gave up 1 base and J gave up 4 bases, with 6 bases separating them. The CDR3 sequence: CASSLRVNQPQHF. Here the CDR3 DNA reads TGTGCCAGCAGCTTGCGGGTAAATCAGCCCCAGCATTTT.

This chain uses TRBV19 with TRBJ2-7, with D unclear. Germline lookup yields CDR1 LNHDA and CDR2 SQIVND (reference sequence). V was clipped by 3 bases and J by 3 bases, with 9 bases between them. CDR3 length: 13 amino acids. CDR3 bases: TGTGCCAGTAGTATTACGGTTCTCTACGAGCAGTACTTC. It encodes CASSITVLYEQYF.

Of note for this clone: The germline gene is not matched at one end of the junction; a read error may be the cause. The V call is TRBV6-6, the J call TRBJ2-4; tentative D call: TRBD2 (5 bases). Germline V gene sequence: CDR1 MNHNY, CDR2 SVGAGI (reference sequence). The CDR3 loop spans 17 amino acids. CDR3 protein: CATSHGGGVKGKNIQYF. CDR3 coding DNA: TGTGCCACCAGTCACGGAGGAGGTGTTAAGGGCAAAAACATTCAGTACTTC.

CDR3 residues: CASSIEQPNYGYTF. The DNA of the CDR3 is TGTGCCAGTAGTATAGAACAGCCTAACTATGGCTACACCTTC. This chain links TRBV19 with TRBJ1-2; no definite D call. Trimming took 0 bases from V and 0 from J, leaving 5 bases between them. The CDR3 length is 14 residues. The germline V gene has CDR1 LNHDA and CDR2 SQIVND (reference sequence).

The chain has TRBV5-1 and TRBJ2-3; no clear D gene. V was trimmed by 0 bases and J by 0 bases, leaving 14 bases between them. CDR3 length: 17 amino acids. Germline CDR1 is SGHRS and CDR2 is YFSETQ. In DNA, the CDR3 is TGCGCCAGCAGCTTGGGCGCGGCTGGCGCTAGCACAGATACGCAGTATTTT. Its protein product is CASSLGAAGASTDTQYF.

This chain uses TRBV6-6 with TRBJ1-6; 9 nucleotides align to TRBD1. V lost 1 base to trimming and J lost 10 bases; unmatched junction nucleotides: 5. CDR3 length equals 15 residues. Germline CDR1 MNHNY, CDR2 SVGAGI (reference sequence). The CDR3, as DNA: TGTGCCAGCAGTTACTTGGGACAGGGCAAGTCACCCCTCCACTTT. Its protein product is CASSYLGQGKSPLHF.

CDR3 sequence reads: CASSLVRAAQSNEQFF. The CDR3 nucleotides read TGTGCCAGCAGCTTAGTGCGGGCAGCTCAATCTAATGAGCAGTTCTTC. The chain combines TRBV7-9 with TRBJ2-1; D is perhaps TRBD2 (5 bases). V lost 1 base and J lost 7, with 17 bases in between. Germline assignment: CDR1 SEHNR and CDR2 FQNEAQ (reference sequence). The CDR3 contains 16 residues. The whole variable domain, remainder taken from reference TRBV7-9 and TRBJ2-1, is DTGVSQNPRHKITKRGQNVTFRCDPISEHNRLYWYRQTLGQGPEFLTYFQNEAQLEKSRLLSDRFSAERPKGSFSTLEIQRTEQGDSAMYLCASSLVRAAQSNEQFFGPGTRLTVL.

This sequence joins TRBV27 and TRBJ2-7; 7 bases are a match to TRBD1. J was trimmed by 2 bases and V by 0 bases; bases with no gene match: 16. The germline V gene encodes CDR1 MNHEY and CDR2 SMNVEV (reference sequence). The CDR3 is 19 residues long. CDR3 amino acids: CASSLSRRGGQSSTYEQYF. The DNA of the CDR3 is TGTGCCAGCAGTTTATCGCGTCGAGGGGGACAGTCTTCTACCTACGAGCAGTACTTC.

The V and J genes are TRBV7-9 and TRBJ2-5, with D possibly TRBD1 on 5 matching bases. Trimming stripped 3 bases from V and 1 base from J, with 18 bases between. This CDR3 has 17 amino acids. The V gene's germline CDR1 is SEHNR and CDR2 FQNEAQ (reference sequence). The CDR3 bases are TGTGCCAGCAGCTTTTCCTTAACCCCTCAGGGCCAAGAGACCCAGTACTTC. Its translation: CASSFSLTPQGQETQYF.

The chain couples TRBV25-1 to TRBJ2-1; possibly TRBD1 for D (6 bases). Germline V gene data show CDR1 as MGHDK and CDR2 as SYGVNS. Trimming cost V 7 bases and J 0 bases, with 16 bases left between them. The CDR3 totals 16 residues. The chain's CDR3 is CASTVQGQSSYNEQFF. The DNA of the CDR3 is TGTGCCAGCACCGTGCAGGGGCAGAGCTCCTACAATGAGCAGTTCTTC.

The rearrangement uses TRBV19 and TRBJ1-1, with no clear D. CDR1 LNHDA and CDR2 SQIVND come from the germline V gene (reference sequence). With 6 bases removed from V and 0 bases from J, the gap between germline ends came to 11 bases. This CDR3 contains 14 residues. The CDR3 spells CASSRREVNTEAFF. In DNA, the CDR3 is TGTGCCAGTAGCCGGCGAGAGGTGAACACTGAAGCTTTCTTT.

This chain links TRBV6-5 with TRBJ2-2, with D unclear. V lost 5 bases and J lost 1, with 8 bases in between. Germline CDR1 MNHEY, CDR2 SVGAGI. The CDR3 is 14 amino acids. CDR3 residues: CASSRLGNTGELFF. The CDR3 DNA sequence: TGTGCCAGCAGTCGACTGGGGAACACCGGGGAGCTGTTTTTT.

The chain couples TRBV15 to TRBJ1-2, with 9 bases matching TRBD1. CDR3 size: 15 residues. The J segment lost 6 bases and the V segment lost 1 base, leaving 6 bases of the junction unmatched. Germline assignment: CDR1 LNHNV and CDR2 YYDKDF (reference sequence). The CDR3 loop reads CATSRASDRGDGYTF. CDR3 bases: TGTGCCACCAGCAGAGCTTCGGACAGGGGAGATGGCTACACCTTC.

This rearrangement joins TRBV6-5 to TRBJ1-1; 7 bases align to TRBD1. CDR1 is MNHEY and CDR2 is SVGAGI in the germline V gene. The CDR3 has 14 residues. V was clipped by 2 bases and J by 5 bases; unmatched bases: 5. CDR3 bases: TGTGCCAGCAGTTACGACAGGGTTCAGACTGAAGCTTTCTTT. Translating it yields CASSYDRVQTEAFF.

The V gene is TRBV5-5, the J gene TRBJ2-3; D is unclear. V was pared by 4 bases and J by 4 bases, with 7 bases between. The CDR3 runs 12 residues. Germline V gene sequence: CDR1 SGHKS, CDR2 YYEKEE (reference sequence). CDR3 sequence reads: CASSPFPDTQYF. DNA for the CDR3: TGTGCCAGCAGCCCCTTCCCAGATACGCAGTATTTT. The variable domain in full, with the rest retrieved from reference TRBV5-5 and TRBJ2-3, is DAGVTQSPTHLIKTRGQQVTLRCSPISGHKSVSWYQQVLGQGPQFIFQYYEKEERGRGNFPDRFSARQFPNYSSELNVNALLLGDSALYLCASSPFPDTQYFGPGTRLTVL.

This clone appeared a single time. The chain is built from TRBV30 and TRBJ1-6; no clear D gene. With 3 bases removed from V and 4 bases from J, the gap between germline ends came to 7 bases. This CDR3 has 13 residues. Germline loops: CDR1 GTSNPN, CDR2 SVGIG (reference sequence). CDR3 residues: CAWSGEYNSPLHF. In DNA, the CDR3 is TGTGCCTGGAGCGGGGAGTATAATTCACCCCTCCACTTT.

The chain is built from TRBV6-5 and TRBJ1-2, with no clear D. This CDR3 contains 13 residues. V lost 5 bases to trimming and J lost 3 bases, with 10 bases between them. CDR1 is MNHEY and CDR2 is SVGAGI in the germline V gene. CDR3 region: CASSQREYYGYTF. The CDR3 coding sequence is TGTGCCAGCAGTCAGAGGGAATACTATGGCTACACCTTC.

This chain uses TRBV6-5 with TRBJ2-7; 13 nucleotides match TRBD2. The trim removed 11 bases at V and 7 bases at J, leaving 8 bases unmatched. Per the germline V gene, CDR1 is MNHEY and CDR2 is SVGAGI. CDR3 length: 13 amino acids. This chain's CDR3 is CASGLAGRTEQYF. The CDR3 coding sequence is TGTGCCTCGGGACTAGCGGGGAGAACTGAGCAGTACTTC.

The chain links TRBV6-5 to TRBJ2-7; D not resolved. CDR3 length: 12 amino acids. Germline assignment: CDR1 MNHEY and CDR2 SVGAGI. V gave up 9 bases and J gave up 2 bases, with 11 bases separating them. In DNA, the CDR3 is TGTGCCAGTTCGATATCTACCTACGAGCAGTACTTC. This encodes CASSISTYEQYF.

The chain links TRBV19 to TRBJ2-1, with TRBD2 matching over 9 bases. Germline V CDR1 and CDR2: LNHDA, SQIVND (reference sequence). This CDR3 is 17 amino acids long. With V trimmed by 5 bases and J by 2 bases, 10 bases remained unmatched. This chain's CDR3 is CASSGLPTSGAYNEQFF. In DNA form, the CDR3 reads TGTGCCAGTAGTGGACTCCCGACTAGCGGAGCCTACAATGAGCAGTTCTTC.

The chain has TRBV5-4 and TRBJ2-2; possibly TRBD1 for D (5 bases). Trimming removed 5 bases from V and 0 bases from J, with 11 bases in between. CDR1 SGHNT and CDR2 YYREEE come from the germline V gene (reference sequence). This CDR3 has 15 amino acids. The CDR3 DNA follows: TGTGCCAGCAGTAAGGGGATTACGAACACCGGGGAGCTGTTTTTT. As protein: CASSKGITNTGELFF.

This clone has just a few counts. Written as DNA, the CDR3 is TGTGCCAGCAGTTACTCGTACTCCTACGAGCAGTACTTC. Translation gives CASSYSYSYEQYF. The chain is built from TRBV6-5 and TRBJ2-7; unclear D gene. CDR3 length: 13 residues. Between the trimmed V and J ends, which lost 0 bases and 0 bases, there was a span of 3 bases. From germline, CDR1 is MNHEY and CDR2 SVGAGI.

The chain employs TRBV6-5 and TRBJ1-1, with D tentatively TRBD1 (5 bases). This CDR3 comprises 14 residues. Trimming took off 6 bases at V and 1 base at J, with 12 bases between the two ends. CDR1 MNHEY and CDR2 SVGAGI come from the germline V gene. The CDR3 spells CASRYRRENTEAFF. In DNA form, the CDR3 reads TGTGCCAGCAGATACCGCAGGGAGAACACTGAAGCTTTCTTT.

V gene TRBV21-1 combines with J gene TRBJ1-2. TRBV21-1 is a pseudogene segment. The CDR3 length is 17 residues. This CDR3 is CASSKWKRLIRNYGYTF. In DNA form, the CDR3 reads TGTGCCAGCAGCAAATGGAAGCGACTCATTCGGAACTATGGCTACACCTTC.

The gene calls are TRBV24-1 and TRBJ2-5; 8 nucleotides line up with TRBD1. CDR3 length: 16 residues. The junction had 11 bases not matched to a gene; V was cut back by 2 bases and J by 7 bases. The germline CDR1 and CDR2 sequences are KGHDR and SFDVKD. The DNA for the CDR3 is TGTGCCACCAGTGATTACACAGGGGGATCAAGGGGGACCCAGTACTTC. Its translation is CATSDYTGGSRGTQYF.

The chain is built from TRBV24-1 and TRBJ2-2, with D uncertain. Germline CDR1 and CDR2: KGHDR and SFDVKD. V lost 0 bases to trimming and J lost 3 bases, with 4 bases between them. This CDR3 region has 14 residues. In nucleotides, the CDR3 is TGTGCCACCAGTGATTTGTTCTACACCGGGGAGCTGTTTTTT. Protein: CATSDLFYTGELFF.

This clone has only one observation. The chain links TRBV7-2 to TRBJ2-7, with D possibly TRBD2 on 5 matching bases. V was cut by 4 bases and J by 0 bases, with 10 bases left in between. Germline values: CDR1 SGHTA, CDR2 FQGNSA. The length of the CDR3 is 14 residues. The CDR3 DNA follows: TGTGCCAGCAGCTATACAGCGGCCTCCTACGAGCAGTACTTC. Encoded protein: CASSYTAASYEQYF.